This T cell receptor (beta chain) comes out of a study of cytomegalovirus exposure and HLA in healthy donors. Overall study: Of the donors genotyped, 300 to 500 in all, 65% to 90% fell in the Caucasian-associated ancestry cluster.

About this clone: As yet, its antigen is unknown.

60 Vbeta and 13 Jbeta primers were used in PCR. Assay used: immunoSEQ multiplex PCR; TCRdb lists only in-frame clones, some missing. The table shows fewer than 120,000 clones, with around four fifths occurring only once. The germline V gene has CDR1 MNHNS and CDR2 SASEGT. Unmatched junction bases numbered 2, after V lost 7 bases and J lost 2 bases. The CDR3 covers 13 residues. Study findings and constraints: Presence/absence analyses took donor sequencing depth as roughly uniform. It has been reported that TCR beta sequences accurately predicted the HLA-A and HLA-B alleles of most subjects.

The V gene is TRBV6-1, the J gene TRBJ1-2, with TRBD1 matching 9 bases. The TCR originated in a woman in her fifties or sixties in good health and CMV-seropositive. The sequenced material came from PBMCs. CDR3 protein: CASTGTGNYGYTF. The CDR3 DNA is TGTGCCAGCACCGGGACAGGGAACTATGGCTACACCTTC.